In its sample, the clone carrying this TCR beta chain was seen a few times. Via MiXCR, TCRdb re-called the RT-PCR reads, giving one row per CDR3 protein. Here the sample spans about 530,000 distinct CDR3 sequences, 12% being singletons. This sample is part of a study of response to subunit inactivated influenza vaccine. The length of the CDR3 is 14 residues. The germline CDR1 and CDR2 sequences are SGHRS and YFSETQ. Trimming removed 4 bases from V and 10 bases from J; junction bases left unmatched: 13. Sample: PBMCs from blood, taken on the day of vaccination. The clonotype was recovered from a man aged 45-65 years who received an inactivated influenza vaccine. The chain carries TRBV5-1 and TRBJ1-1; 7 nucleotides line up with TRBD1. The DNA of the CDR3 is TGCGCCAGCAGCCGTGGGACAGAAGTCCAGCCAGCTTTCTTT. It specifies CASSRGTEVQPAFF.